The T cell receptor (beta chain) described here comes from a study of cytomegalovirus exposure and HLA in healthy donors. Study results and limitations: Donors belonging to an Asian-associated ancestry cluster reportedly showed fewer N-insertions in productive TCRs than the approximately 640-donor mean, according to what a later analysis found.

This PCR relied on a set of 60 Vbeta primers and 13 Jbeta primers. Clones were read by immunoSEQ multiplex PCR, and TCRdb kept only the in-frame ones, dropping some. The repertoire holds 90,000 to 100,000 clones, with about 74% as singletons. The V segment lost 1 base and the J segment 1 base; nucleotides outside the gene matches: 3. Germline lookup yields CDR1 GTSNPN and CDR2 SVGIG (reference sequence). CDR3 length equals 15 residues. Comments on this clone: Its antigen is not identified.

The material sequenced was PBMCs. The TCR comes from a male donor in good health and CMV-seronegative. The chain is built from TRBV30 and TRBJ2-3; 9 bases fit TRBD2. In DNA, the CDR3 is TGTGCCTGGAGTGCCCTAGCGGGACGCACAGATACGCAGTATTTT. This gives the protein CAWSALAGRTDTQYF. Supplemented by reference TRBV30 and TRBJ2-3, the full variable domain reads SQTIHQWPATLVQPVGSPLSLECTVEGTSNPNLYWYRQAAGRGLQLLFYSVGIGQISSEVPQNLSASRPQDRQFILSSKKLLLSDSGFYLCAWSALAGRTDTQYFGPGTRLTVL.